The 24 T cell receptor beta chains listed next were all sequenced from one sample in a study of shared clonotypes between healthy human individuals. The table came from immunoSEQ multiplex PCR; TCRdb's copy has only in-frame clones and leaves some out. The sample includes 300,000 to 350,000 clones, around 67% seen only once; the top ten take over 9.5%. Material: memory CD4+ T cells sorted from blood. Noted subset: CD45RA-negative fraction. The receptors were gathered from a man aged 30 to 45 in good health.

The chain carries TRBV7-2 and TRBJ2-7; D gene uncertain. The V gene's germline CDR1 is SGHTA and CDR2 FQGNSA. V dropped 5 bases and J dropped 3 bases, with 20 bases sitting between them. The CDR3 totals 16 residues. CDR3 bases: TGTGCCAGCAGCGTAACCAGGAGAAACCCACTCTACGAGCAGTACTTC. It encodes CASSVTRRNPLYEQYF.

V and J are TRBV30 and TRBJ2-7, with D perhaps matching TRBD1 or TRBD2 (6 bases each). Between the trimmed V and J ends, which lost 5 bases and 4 bases, there was a span of 12 bases. This CDR3 spans 12 amino acids. CDR1 and CDR2 from the germline V gene are GTSNPN and SVGIG (reference sequence). The chain's CDR3 is CAWGGQIYEQYF. CDR3 bases: TGTGCCTGGGGGGGGCAGATTTACGAGCAGTACTTC.

The chain joins TRBV2 to TRBJ1-4; D is undetermined. With 8 bases removed from V and 5 bases from J, the gap between germline ends came to 12 bases. The CDR3 runs to 13 residues. The germline CDR1 and CDR2 sequences are SNHLY and FYNNEI. The CDR3 reads CASEFRENEKLFF. The CDR3 coding sequence is TGTGCCAGCGAGTTTAGGGAGAATGAAAAACTGTTTTTT.

The chain carries TRBV7-2 and TRBJ2-7; possibly TRBD2 for D (6 bases). The CDR3 has 17 amino acids. Per the germline V gene, CDR1 is SGHTA and CDR2 is FQGNSA. The V end was cut by 5 bases, the J end by 0 bases, with 20 bases between. The CDR3 here is CASSPSEGSEYSYEQYF. CDR3 bases: TGTGCCAGCAGCCCCTCGGAGGGTAGCGAGTACTCCTACGAGCAGTACTTC. The full variable domain, with the rest looked up from reference TRBV7-2 and TRBJ2-7, is GAGVSQSPSNKVTEKGKDVELRCDPISGHTALYWYRQSLGQGLEFLIYFQGNSAPDKSGLPSDRFSAERTGGSVSTLTIQRTQQEDSAVYLCASSPSEGSEYSYEQYFGPGTRLTVT.

The chain links TRBV7-2 to TRBJ2-5, with 13 bases aligning to TRBD2. CDR3 length: 16 amino acids. V shed 4 bases, J shed 4 bases, and the junction held 6 bases outside the gene matches. Germline-derived CDR1 and CDR2 are SGHTA and FQGNSA. The CDR3 DNA is TGTGCCAGCAGCTCTAGGGGACTAGCGGGAAGAGAGACCCAGTACTTC. It encodes CASSSRGLAGRETQYF.

This chain connects TRBV27 to TRBJ1-1; D gene unclear. Germline values: CDR1 MNHEY, CDR2 SMNVEV (reference sequence). V lost 3 bases and J lost 6, with 14 bases in between. The CDR3 contains 14 residues. As DNA, the CDR3 is TGTGCCAGCAGTTTCGTCTCCGTAGACTCTGAAGCTTTCTTT. Translation: CASSFVSVDSEAFF.

This chain uses TRBV5-1 with TRBJ2-3, with 7 bases lining up with TRBD2. Unmatched junction bases numbered 8, after V lost 7 bases and J lost 3 bases. This CDR3 region has 14 residues. Germline CDR1 SGHRS, CDR2 YFSETQ. As DNA, the CDR3 is TGCGCCAGCGGGAGGTCTAGCGGTACAGATACGCAGTATTTT. It specifies CASGRSSGTDTQYF.

In regard to this clone: A far more abundant clone sits one base away, making this likely a read error. Other DNA sequences of this sample code for an identical CDR3. The genes are TRBV7-2 and TRBJ1-1; weak D call: TRBD1 (5 bases). V gave up 1 base and J gave up 3 bases, with 6 bases separating them. CDR3 length: 13 amino acids. Germline V gene lookup returns CDR1 SGHTA and CDR2 FQGNSA. DNA for the CDR3: TGTGCCAGCAGCTTAGGGGGGGACACTGAAGCTTTCTTT. Protein: CASSLGGDTEAFF.

The rearrangement joins TRBV7-2 to TRBJ2-5; the D gene is possibly TRBD2 (5 bases). The V end was cut by 1 base, the J end by 2 bases, with 11 bases between. Per the germline V gene, CDR1 is SGHTA and CDR2 is FQGNSA. The CDR3 runs to 15 residues. In DNA, the CDR3 is TGTGCCAGCAGCTTAGTCGCGGGCCGACAAGAGACCCAGTACTTC. Its protein is CASSLVAGRQETQYF. Variable domain in full (rest from reference TRBV7-2 and TRBJ2-5): GAGVSQSPSNKVTEKGKDVELRCDPISGHTALYWYRQSLGQGLEFLIYFQGNSAPDKSGLPSDRFSAERTGGSVSTLTIQRTQQEDSAVYLCASSLVAGRQETQYFGPGTRLLVL.

This clone has only a few counts. The chain has TRBV4-1 and TRBJ1-1; tentative D call: TRBD1 (6 bases). The CDR3 is 12 amino acids. V shed 10 bases and J shed 4 bases, with 13 bases lying between them. CDR1 MGHRA and CDR2 YSYEKL come from the germline V gene. The CDR3 DNA reads as TGCGCCACCAAAACGGACAGCACTGAAGCTTTCTTT. Amino acid sequence: CATKTDSTEAFF.

This clone showed up many times. The sample holds other DNA sequences that translate to the same CDR3. V and J are TRBV27 and TRBJ2-2; a possible D gene is TRBD1 (5 bases). The CDR3 runs 14 residues. CDR1 is MNHEY, CDR2 SMNVEV, per germline (reference sequence). Trimming stripped 5 bases from V and 5 bases from J, with 12 bases between. The CDR3 DNA is TGTGCCAGCAGTCCCCGACAGCGTACCGGGGAGCTGTTTTTT. The encoded protein is CASSPRQRTGELFF.

This clone was observed a few times. V and J are TRBV10-3 and TRBJ2-7, with D possibly matching TRBD1 (7 bases). The CDR3 is 13 amino acids. Trimming cost V 10 bases and J 7 bases, with 20 bases left between them. Germline assignment: CDR1 ENHRY and CDR2 SYGVKD. The CDR3 region is CANTNLQGGEQYF. CDR3 bases: TGTGCCAATACCAATCTCCAGGGGGGTGAGCAGTACTTC.

V usage is TRBV18 and J usage is TRBJ1-4; the D gene is possibly TRBD1 (5 bases). This CDR3 contains 15 residues. V shed 6 bases and J shed 4 bases, with 15 bases lying between them. In germline, CDR1 is KGHSH, CDR2 LQKENI. The CDR3 here is CASSRSTASNEKLFF. The CDR3 DNA reads TGTGCCAGCTCCCGCTCGACAGCCAGTAATGAAAAACTGTTTTTT.

The chain employs TRBV10-2 and TRBJ2-3; D is undetermined. The germline gives CDR1 WSHSY, CDR2 SAAADI. The CDR3 length is 15 residues. Between the trimmed V and J ends, which lost 0 bases and 8 bases, there was a span of 15 bases. CDR3 bases: TGCGCCAGCAGTGAGTCGCGAGCGCTCGCTGGTACGCAGTATTTT. It encodes CASSESRALAGTQYF.

The chain employs TRBV11-2 and TRBJ2-1; TRBD2 aligns across 10 bases. The CDR3 is 16 amino acids. After removal of 5 bases from V and 6 bases from J, the junction contained 10 bases not matched to a gene. In germline, CDR1 is SGHAT, CDR2 FQNNGV. The CDR3 is CASSPRGSGRGNEQFF. The CDR3 nucleotides read TGTGCCAGCAGCCCTCGCGGGAGCGGGAGGGGCAATGAGCAGTTCTTC.

This clone was recorded at least ten times. The chain carries TRBV14 and TRBJ1-4, with D unclear. Deletions cut 1 base from V and 0 bases from J, with 9 bases between. CDR3 length equals 16 residues. CDR1 SGHDN and CDR2 FVKESK come from the germline V gene. CDR3 in amino acids: CASSQGKDATNEKLFF. For the CDR3, the DNA is TGTGCCAGCAGCCAAGGGAAAGACGCAACTAATGAAAAACTGTTTTTT.

The chain is built from TRBV6-5 and TRBJ1-3; no reliable D call. The V end was cut by 8 bases, the J end by 0 bases, with 11 bases between. The CDR3 runs 14 residues. Germline-derived CDR1 and CDR2 are MNHEY and SVGAGI. The DNA of the CDR3 is TGTGCCAGCGCGACGTGGAGCTCTGGAAACACCATATATTTT. Residues: CASATWSSGNTIYF.

This clone showed up just a few times. J is TRBJ2-7 and V is TRBV9, with 8 bases identical to TRBD1. CDR1 SGDLS and CDR2 YYNGEE come from the germline V gene. This CDR3 has 16 residues. V was clipped by 0 bases and J by 6 bases; unmatched bases: 11. In nucleotides, the CDR3 is TGTGCCAGCAGCGTAGGTGGGCAGGGGGCGCAGGGCGAGCAGTACTTC. Translated: CASSVGGQGAQGEQYF.

V usage is TRBV5-1 and J usage is TRBJ2-3; TRBD2 agrees at 9 bases. Germline V gene lookup returns CDR1 SGHRS and CDR2 YFSETQ. CDR3 size: 14 residues. Trimming removed 0 bases from V and 9 bases from J; junction bases left unmatched: 5. CDR3 nucleotides: TGCGCCAGCAGCTTGGGGCGGGAGGGCGACACGCAGTATTTT. Protein product: CASSLGREGDTQYF.

This chain uses TRBV4-3 with TRBJ2-7; 7 bases fit TRBD2. The CDR3 has 15 amino acids. Germline V gene lookup returns CDR1 LGHNA and CDR2 YSLEER. Trimming cost V 0 bases and J 7 bases; bases outside gene matches: 9. The CDR3 coding sequence is TGCGCCAGCAGCCAAGATCGGGAGGTACGGGGGGAGCAGTACTTC. Translated, it gives CASSQDREVRGEQYF.

This sequence joins TRBV27 and TRBJ2-1; no definite D call. The length of the CDR3 is 16 residues. Germline CDR1 is MNHEY and CDR2 is SMNVEV (reference sequence). The V gene lost 8 bases and the J gene lost 2 bases, with 19 bases spanning the gap. CDR3 region: CASRLSSSVAYNEQFF. In DNA form, the CDR3 reads TGTGCCAGCCGACTCTCTAGTAGTGTCGCCTACAATGAGCAGTTCTTC.

The sample holds a few counts of this clone. J is TRBJ2-3 and V is TRBV9; the match to TRBD1 covers 7 bases. V dropped 2 bases and J dropped 0; count of bases not matched to a gene: 6. This CDR3 has 16 residues. Germline values: CDR1 SGDLS, CDR2 YYNGEE. CDR3 sequence (DNA): TGTGCCAGCAGCGTGGGACAGATTACTAGCACAGATACGCAGTATTTT. It encodes CASSVGQITSTDTQYF.

Details on this clone: Other nucleotide sequences from this sample produce the same CDR3. The chain employs TRBV9 and TRBJ2-5; 12 nucleotides match TRBD2. The CDR3 length is 15 residues. J gave up 5 bases and V 3 bases, and 5 bases lay outside the gene matches. CDR1 is SGDLS and CDR2 is YYNGEE in the germline V gene. The CDR3 loop reads CASSGRLAGAETQYF. Written as DNA, the CDR3 is TGTGCCAGCAGCGGCCGACTAGCGGGGGCGGAGACCCAGTACTTC.

The V call is TRBV6-5, the J call TRBJ1-1; 7 bases line up with TRBD1. CDR1 MNHEY and CDR2 SVGAGI come from the germline V gene. The V gene end was trimmed by 7 bases and the J gene end by 4 bases; junction bases not matched to a gene: 6. The CDR3 covers 13 residues. The CDR3 loop is CASKTGRSTEAFF. CDR3 bases: TGTGCCAGCAAGACAGGGAGGAGCACTGAAGCTTTCTTT.